A single sample gave rise to the 7 T cell receptor beta chains below, sequenced in a study of cytomegalovirus exposure and HLA in healthy donors. PCR employed 60 Vbeta and 13 Jbeta primers. The method was immunoSEQ multiplex PCR; TCRdb's version includes in-frame clones alone and lacks a portion of them. Altogether about 160,000 clones are present, 75% to 90% being singletons, with the ten largest covering approximately 2%. Input material: PBMCs. The receptors shown here come from a woman between 18 and 30 years old in good health and CMV-seronegative.

The chain couples TRBV30 to TRBJ2-7; D gene unclear. CDR3 length: 12 residues. In germline, CDR1 is GTSNPN, CDR2 SVGIG (reference sequence). Trimming left V 4 bases short and J 0 bases short, with 7 bases between. The CDR3 DNA is TGTGCCTGGACCAGGTTCTCCTACGAGCAGTACTTC. Amino acids: CAWTRFSYEQYF.

The sample holds one count of this clone. J is TRBJ1-5 and V is TRBV6-1; unclear D gene. Trimming cost V 2 bases and J 7 bases, with 15 bases left between them. In germline, CDR1 is MNHNS, CDR2 SASEGT. The CDR3 runs to 15 residues. In DNA, the CDR3 is TGTGCCAGCAGTGAAAATCCAGGCAGGAACCAGCCCCAGCATTTT. Its protein product is CASSENPGRNQPQHF.

The genes are TRBV5-6 and TRBJ1-4, with 8 bases identical to TRBD1. V lost 3 bases and J lost 4; bases outside the gene matches: 8. Germline assignment: CDR1 SGHDT and CDR2 YYEEEE. This CDR3 is built from 16 residues. The CDR3 region has the DNA TGTGCCAGCAGCTGGCGGACAGGGCGGAGTAATGAAAAACTGTTTTTT. It translates to CASSWRTGRSNEKLFF.

This rearrangement joins TRBV30 to TRBJ1-1; D not resolved. This CDR3 is 12 amino acids long. V lost 4 bases, J lost 4 bases, and 10 bases lay in between. CDR1 and CDR2 from the germline V gene are GTSNPN and SVGIG (reference sequence). The CDR3 sequence is CAWTVRRTEAFF. CDR3 sequence (DNA): TGTGCCTGGACTGTCCGTCGCACTGAAGCTTTCTTT.

The genes are TRBV2 and TRBJ2-3, with 7 bases fitting TRBD2. Trimming at V came to 6 bases and at J to 0 bases, leaving 12 bases not matched to a gene. Per germline, CDR1 SNHLY and CDR2 FYNNEI. This CDR3 region has 17 residues. Here the CDR3 DNA reads TGTGCCAGCAGCCGCACTGCTGGGAGGGCGAGCACAGATACGCAGTATTTT. The encoded protein is CASSRTAGRASTDTQYF.

This chain connects TRBV4-1 to TRBJ2-7; 10 bases line up with TRBD2. V lost 0 bases, J lost 1 base, and 9 bases stayed unmatched. In germline, CDR1 is MGHRA, CDR2 YSYEKL. The CDR3 extends over 18 amino acids. The DNA for the CDR3 is TGCGCCAGCAGCCAAGATCGGCTAGCGGGAGACCAATCCTACGAGCAGTACTTC. Its translation is CASSQDRLAGDQSYEQYF.

There are a few counts of this clone. The gene calls are TRBV6-1 and TRBJ2-3; 7 nucleotides match TRBD2. CDR1 is MNHNS, CDR2 SASEGT, per germline. J lost 3 bases, V lost 8 bases, and 8 bases had no gene match. This CDR3 region has 14 residues. CDR3 sequence: CASGRGRETDTQYF. CDR3 in DNA: TGTGCCAGCGGTCGCGGGAGAGAGACAGATACGCAGTATTTT.